The 5 T cell receptor beta chains below all came from one sample that was sequenced in a study of cytomegalovirus exposure and HLA in healthy donors. The PCR used 60 Vbeta and 13 Jbeta primers. TCRdb keeps only in-frame clones here, not all; method: immunoSEQ multiplex PCR. The top ten hold approximately 16% of the sample, which has about 76,000 clones, around 70% seen once. The specimen sequenced was PBMCs. These receptor sequences come from a woman between 35 and 50 years old in good health and CMV-seropositive.

The rearrangement links TRBV7-2 to TRBJ2-5; no clear D. Germline assignment: CDR1 SGHTA and CDR2 FQGNSA. Trimming shortened V by 5 bases and J by 5 bases, and 9 bases separated the two germline ends. The CDR3 has 12 residues. The CDR3 DNA sequence: TGTGCCAGCAGCCCCCCTTCGGAGACCCAGTACTTC. As protein: CASSPPSETQYF.

This clone was counted between two and nine times. The V call is TRBV7-3, the J call TRBJ1-1, with D possibly TRBD1 on 5 matching bases. V was shortened by 2 bases and J by 0 bases, with 10 bases between the two germline ends. Germline V lookup: CDR1 SGHTA, CDR2 FQGTGA. The CDR3 is 15 amino acids. The CDR3 nucleotides are TGTGCCAGCAGCTTATCCGACAGCCTGAACACTGAAGCTTTCTTT. This codes for CASSLSDSLNTEAFF.

This chain joins TRBV28 and TRBJ1-2; D unresolved. V lost 10 bases to trimming and J lost 5 bases, with 11 bases between them. Per the germline V gene, CDR1 is MDHEN and CDR2 is SYDVKM. The CDR3 sequence is 11 residues long. The CDR3 is CATFTEYGYTF. The CDR3 region has the DNA TGTGCCACCTTCACGGAGTATGGCTACACCTTC.

V gene TRBV25-1 combines with J gene TRBJ2-5; D is perhaps TRBD1 (6 bases). CDR3 length equals 12 residues. V lost 6 bases and J lost 4, with 9 bases in between. Germline V gene sequence: CDR1 MGHDK, CDR2 SYGVNS. The CDR3 bases are TGTGCCAGCAGGGACAGCCCAGAGACCCAGTACTTC. Amino acid sequence: CASRDSPETQYF.

This chain joins TRBV4-3 and TRBJ1-4; 8 bases align to TRBD1. The CDR3 totals 15 residues. V dropped 0 bases and J dropped 8; count of bases not matched to a gene: 5. The germline V gene encodes CDR1 LGHNA and CDR2 YSLEER. CDR3 sequence: CASSQDSAGGEKLFF. The CDR3 nucleotides are TGCGCCAGCAGCCAAGATTCCGCAGGGGGCGAAAAACTGTTTTTT.